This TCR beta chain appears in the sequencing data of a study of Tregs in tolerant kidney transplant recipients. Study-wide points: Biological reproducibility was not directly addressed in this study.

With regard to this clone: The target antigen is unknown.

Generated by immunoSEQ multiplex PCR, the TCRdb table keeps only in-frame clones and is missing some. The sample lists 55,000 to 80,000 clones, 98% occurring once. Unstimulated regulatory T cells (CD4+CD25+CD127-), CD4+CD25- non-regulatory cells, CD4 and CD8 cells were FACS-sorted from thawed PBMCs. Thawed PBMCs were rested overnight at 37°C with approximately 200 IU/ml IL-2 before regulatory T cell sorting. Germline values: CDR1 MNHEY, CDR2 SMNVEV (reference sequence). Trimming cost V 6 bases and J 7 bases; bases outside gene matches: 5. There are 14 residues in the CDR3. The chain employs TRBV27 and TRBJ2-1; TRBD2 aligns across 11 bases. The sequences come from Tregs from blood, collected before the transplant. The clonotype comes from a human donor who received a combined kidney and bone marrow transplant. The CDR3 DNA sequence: TGTGCCAGCAGGTCTAGCGGGGGGTGGAATGAGCAGTTCTTC. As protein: CASRSSGGWNEQFF.